Presented here are 9 T cell receptor beta chains from one specimen sequenced in a study of tumor and adjacent non-tumor tissue in lung cancer. The library came from three nested PCR rounds adapted from ARM-PCR protocols. TCRdb analysed the multiplex PCR reads with MiXCR anew, one entry per CDR3 protein. The table has 80,000 to 100,000 distinct CDR3 sequences, 75% to 90% seen once. RNA was extracted from bulk tissue without any cell sorting. Distant lung tissue was collected more than 3 cm away from the tumor edge. The sequenced sample consisted of distant non-tumor lung tissue. These receptor sequences come from a man between 60 and 70 years old with small cell lung cancer.

Regarding this clonotype: This could be a read error, since a much larger clone is one nucleotide away. The chain employs TRBV5-1 and TRBJ1-1, with D hard to call. The germline CDR1 and CDR2 sequences are SGHRS and YFSETQ. The CDR3 is made up of 13 amino acids. CDR3 amino acids: CASSLAAEGEVFF. CDR3 coding DNA: TGCGCCAGCAGCTTGGCGGCGGAAGGTGAAGTTTTCTTT.

The sample holds one count of this clonotype. It is likely a read error, because the conserved phenylalanine at the end of the CDR3 is missing. The chain couples TRBV4-1 to TRBJ1-5, with D possibly matching TRBD1 (6 bases). CDR3 length equals 15 residues. The germline CDR1 and CDR2 sequences are MGHRA and YSYEKL. The CDR3 bases are TGCGCCAGCAGTCAAGGAGGGGGGGGTTATCAGCCCCAGCATGTT. Encoded protein: CASSQGGGGYQPQHV.

This chain joins TRBV29-1 and TRBJ2-5; D could derive from TRBD1 or TRBD2 (7 bases each). V was trimmed by 7 bases and J by 4 bases, leaving 13 bases between them. The CDR3 length is 12 residues. Germline V gene sequence: CDR1 SQVTM, CDR2 ANQGSEA. The DNA for the CDR3 is TGCAGCGCAGCGGGGACAGTAGAGACCCAGTACTTC. Its protein product is CSAAGTVETQYF. The full variable domain, with the rest looked up from reference TRBV29-1 and TRBJ2-5, is SAVISQKPSRDICQRGTSLTIQCQVDSQVTMMFWYRQQPGQSLTLIATANQGSEATYESGFVIDKFPISRPNLTFSTLTVSNMSPEDSSIYLCSAAGTVETQYFGPGTRLLVL.

The V call is TRBV4-1, the J call TRBJ2-7, with a weak D call TRBD1 (5 bases). Germline V CDR1 and CDR2: MGHRA, YSYEKL. This CDR3 contains 13 residues. The CDR3 loop reads CSNSFDRLYEQYF. The CDR3 bases are TGCAGCAACAGTTTCGACAGACTCTACGAGCAGTACTTC.

This sequence joins TRBV5-1 and TRBJ2-5; TRBD1 or TRBD2 may be the D gene (5 bases each). CDR1 SGHRS and CDR2 YFSETQ come from the germline V gene. The CDR3 is 14 residues long. V lost 4 bases and J 1 base, leaving 11 bases between the germline ends. The CDR3 loop is CASSGDGFQETQYF. For the CDR3, the DNA is TGCGCCAGCAGCGGGGACGGGTTCCAAGAGACCCAGTACTTC.

Concerning this clonotype: At one end, the junction sequence differs from germline, possibly due to a read error. The V call is TRBV6-2 or TRBV6-3, the J call TRBJ2-3; D is unclear. CDR3 length: 15 residues. Germline-derived CDR1 and CDR2 are MNHEY and SVGEGT. The CDR3, as DNA: TGTGCCAACAGTTACTCTTCAGGAGCGACAGATACGCAGTATTTT. This gives the protein CANSYSSGATDTQYF.

This clonotype was seen many times. V and J are TRBV6-1 and TRBJ2-2, with TRBD2 matching 8 bases. The CDR3 runs to 16 residues. The V gene end was trimmed by 2 bases and the J gene end by 6 bases; junction bases not matched to a gene: 8. Germline loops: CDR1 MNHNS, CDR2 SASEGT. CDR3: CASSEIFGGASGELFF. The CDR3 region has the DNA TGTGCCAGCAGTGAAATTTTCGGGGGGGCGTCCGGGGAGCTGTTTTTT.

Note on this clonotype: An end of the junction differs from the germline gene, which may be a read error. The chain combines TRBV29-1 with TRBJ2-3, with unresolved D. There are 13 residues in the CDR3. Germline V gene data show CDR1 as SQVTM and CDR2 as ANQGSEA. CDR3 in amino acids: CSVETGSIDTQYF. The CDR3 DNA is TGCAGCGTTGAAACCGGTAGCATAGATACGCAATATTTT.

Note on this clonotype: The junction departs from germline at one end; a sequencing error may be responsible. The chain links TRBV15 to TRBJ2-4; tentatively, D is TRBD2 (5 bases). Per germline, CDR1 LNHNV and CDR2 YYDKDF (reference sequence). This CDR3 has 15 amino acids. CDR3 region: CVTSRDSGTKNIQYF. CDR3 nucleotides: TGTGTCACCAGCAGAGATTCCGGGACCAAAAACATTCAGTACTTC.